This T cell receptor beta chain came from a study of PD-1 blockade in classical Hodgkin lymphoma. Findings and caveats of the study: Newly diagnosed patients reportedly had lower baseline TCR diversity than healthy donors.

The protocol was immunoSEQ multiplex PCR, while the TCRdb copy is restricted to in-frame clones and leaves out a portion. Found here are about 22,000 clones, approximately 70% of them singletons; the top ten hold 1% to 1.5%. The sample holds one count of this clone. The antigen is not known. Trimming took 2 bases from V and 1 from J, leaving 8 bases between them. The CDR3 runs 14 residues. Germline CDR1 and CDR2: SNHLY and FYNNEI. The time point was: cycle 4 day 1 (C4D1), after around six weeks of nivolumab. Patients all relapsed after autologous stem cell transplantation, and there was variation in brentuximab vedotin exposure. Out of thawed PBMCs, magnetic negative selection purified CD4+ T cells.

The chain employs TRBV2 and TRBJ2-5; D call uncertain. The input for sequencing was CD4+ T cells from blood, taken before the fourth cycle of nivolumab. The TCR sequence derives from a human donor with classical Hodgkin lymphoma. The CDR3 bases are TGTGCCAGCAGTGAATACGGCATCCAAGAGACCCAGTACTTC. Translating it yields CASSEYGIQETQYF.